The clone carrying this TCR beta chain was seen ten or more times. The antigen is unknown. The junction departs from germline at one end; a sequencing error may be responsible. The data derive from a study of human T cells and chemical hapten exposure. Turning to the study itself: Small discrepancies in pooled library volume mainly accounted for the varying TCR yields per sample.

The time point denotes: pre-sensitization, week 0. Treatment defined: therapeutic diphenylcyclopropenone sensitization with weekly scalp DPC. Researchers extracted total RNA from unfractionated whole blood. Findings of the study overall: More PT1 expanded TCRs went with higher patch test scores.

Germline V lookup: CDR1 SSHAT, CDR2 FNYEAQ (reference sequence). There are 13 residues in the CDR3. MiXCR, applied by TCRdb to the RACE reads, yields one record per CDR3 protein. The sample carries some 57,000 distinct CDR3 sequences, 9.5% to 10% recorded once. The rearrangement links TRBV7-7 to TRBJ2-1; D is undetermined. The sequences come from whole blood, collected in connection with sensitization to the hapten diphenylcyclopropenone (DPC). The sequence came from a woman in her twenties or thirties with alopecia areata. Some clones in this sample may be carry-over from other donors' samples. CDR3 in amino acids: CASSLNPGNEQFF. The DNA of the CDR3 is TGTGCTAGCAGCTTAAACCCTGGCAATGAGCAGTTCTTC.